These T cell receptor beta chains were read from a single sample in a study of blood T cell repertoires in COVID-19. Only in-frame clones appear in the TCRdb table, and some are missing; sequencing was by immunoSEQ multiplex PCR. The data contain fewer than 85,000 clones, around 90% of them singletons. Sequenced sample: peripheral blood. Source of these receptors: a human donor in a cohort sampled during active COVID-19. The CDR3 runs from the conserved cysteine through the conserved F or W. Fields, in order: D gene, V gene, clone size, J gene, CDR3 DNA, CDR3 protein. The D gene is left open where the match is weak. Expanded clones get a size class; other rows say once, few or many, or leave the size out.

D: .
V: TRBV2
size: once
J: TRBJ1-4
DNA: TGTGCCAGCAGAGCAGGGGTAACTAATGAAAAACTGTTTTTT
CDR3: CASRAGVTNEKLFF

D: .
V: TRBV6-5
size: once
J: TRBJ1-6
DNA: TGTGCCAGCAGCAACTCAGGCTATAATTCACCCCTCCACTTT
CDR3: CASSNSGYNSPLHF

D: TRBD1
V: TRBV29-1
size: .
J: TRBJ2-1
DNA: TGCAGCGGAAACCGGGACAGTAACAATGAGCAGTTCTTC
CDR3: CSGNRDSNNEQFF

D: TRBD1
V: TRBV6-5
size: .
J: TRBJ2-7
DNA: TGTGCCAGCAGTTACTCCGGGACAGATCTCTACGAGCAGTACTTC
CDR3: CASSYSGTDLYEQYF

D: .
V: TRBV18
size: .
J: TRBJ2-1
DNA: TGTGCCAGCTCACCAGACGGGCTGGGGGGGGCGACCTACAATGAGCAGTTCTTC
CDR3: CASSPDGLGGATYNEQFF

D: .
V: TRBV29-1
size: .
J: TRBJ1-6
DNA: TGCAGCGCCCTAAACGGAGCCCACTTT
CDR3: CSALNGAHF

D: .
V: TRBV13
size: .
J: TRBJ2-7
DNA: TGTGCCAGCCGAGAAGGGAACTCGGGGGAGCAGTACTTC
CDR3: CASREGNSGEQYF

D: TRBD1
V: TRBV6-4
size: once
J: TRBJ2-3
DNA: TGTGCCAGCAGTCGGGACAGGGAGCGAGATACGCAGTATTTT
CDR3: CASSRDRERDTQYF

D: .
V: TRBV30
size: .
J: TRBJ1-2
DNA: TGTGCCTGGACTGGGACAAGGAGGGGGGGGGAGGACTATGGCTACACCTTC
CDR3: CAWTGTRRGGEDYGYTF

D: TRBD2
V: TRBV19
size: .
J: TRBJ2-1
DNA: TGTGCCAGTAGAGCTACAGGGACTAGGGTTAACAATGAGCAGTTCTTC
CDR3: CASRATGTRVNNEQFF

D: .
V: TRBV5-5
size: .
J: TRBJ1-1
DNA: TGTGCCAGCAGCCCGCGGGGCATGGGAGGGCTCGACACTGAAGCTTTCTTT
CDR3: CASSPRGMGGLDTEAFF

D: TRBD1
V: TRBV5-4
size: .
J: TRBJ2-1
DNA: TGTGCCAGCAGCCAGATCACAGGGGGCGATGAGCAGTTCTTC
CDR3: CASSQITGGDEQFF

D: TRBD2
V: TRBV4-3
size: .
J: TRBJ2-3
DNA: TGCGCCAGCAGCCAAGACCCCCCCGCTAGCGGGGGGGCCTCTGATACGCAGTATTTT
CDR3: CASSQDPPASGGASDTQYF

D: .
V: TRBV5-4
size: .
J: TRBJ2-1
DNA: TGTGCCAGCAGTTCCGGGAATGGGGTCTATGAGCAGTTCTTC
CDR3: CASSSGNGVYEQFF

D: TRBD1
V: TRBV5-4
size: .
J: TRBJ1-2
DNA: TGTGCCAGCAGCGGCCGGGACAGAGGCTACACCTTC
CDR3: CASSGRDRGYTF

D: .
V: TRBV15
size: .
J: TRBJ2-5
DNA: TGTGCCACCAGCAGAGATCTTGGGGGGCAAGAGACCCAGTACTTC
CDR3: CATSRDLGGQETQYF

D: TRBD2
V: TRBV3-1/TRBV3-2
size: .
J: TRBJ2-5
DNA: TGTGCCAGCAGCAAGGGACTAGCGGGAGGCGAGACCCAGTACTTC
CDR3: CASSKGLAGGETQYF

D: TRBD1
V: TRBV19
size: few
J: TRBJ1-6
DNA: TGTGCCAGTAAGGACAGGGGGTTCTTCCCCCTCCACTTT
CDR3: CASKDRGFFPLHF

D: TRBD1
V: TRBV2
size: .
J: TRBJ1-5
DNA: TGTGCCAGCAGGGGGGGACAGGGGAGTCAGCCCCAGCATTTT
CDR3: CASRGGQGSQPQHF

D: .
V: TRBV6-1
size: .
J: TRBJ1-4
DNA: TGTGCCAGCAGTGACATCGACGACAGCAGTTTTGAAAAACTGTTTTTT
CDR3: CASSDIDDSSFEKLFF

D: .
V: TRBV7-2
size: .
J: TRBJ1-1
DNA: TGTGCCAGCAGCTTTGGGCAGGGGATGGGGAACACTGAAGCTTTCTTT
CDR3: CASSFGQGMGNTEAFF

D: TRBD1
V: TRBV28
size: .
J: TRBJ1-2
DNA: TGTGCCACCTGGACAGGGCGAGGCTACACCTTC
CDR3: CATWTGRGYTF